Below, 28 T cell receptor beta chains from the same sample are listed, as sequenced in a study of blood T cell repertoires in COVID-19. Generated by immunoSEQ multiplex PCR, the TCRdb table keeps only in-frame clones and is missing some. Of about 260,000 clones in the sample, about 88% were seen once. Sequenced material: peripheral blood. These receptors were obtained from a man in his fifties or sixties who had recovered from COVID-19.

This clone showed up just a few times. This chain links TRBV5-1 with TRBJ2-7; TRBD2 matches at 11 bases. V lost 4 bases and J lost 6; bases outside the gene matches: 6. CDR3 size: 14 residues. The germline gives CDR1 SGHRS, CDR2 YFSETQ. The CDR3 bases are TGCGCCAGCAGCCTATTACTAGCGGGGGCCGAGCAGTACTTC. It translates to CASSLLLAGAEQYF.

The rearrangement links TRBV5-1 to TRBJ2-3; D is unclear. Per germline, CDR1 SGHRS and CDR2 YFSETQ. V lost 0 bases to trimming and J lost 7 bases, with 6 bases between them. The CDR3 length is 12 residues. In DNA form, the CDR3 reads TGCGCCAGCAGCTTGGGAGACAATACGCAGTATTTT. Protein sequence: CASSLGDNTQYF.

This sequence joins TRBV2 and TRBJ2-5, with 12 bases fitting TRBD2. Germline-derived CDR1 and CDR2 are SNHLY and FYNNEI. The J segment lost 9 bases and the V segment lost 2 bases, leaving 1 base of the junction unmatched. The CDR3 runs to 13 residues. The CDR3 sequence is CASSELAGGAQYF. The CDR3 DNA reads as TGTGCCAGCAGTGAACTAGCGGGGGGGGCCCAGTACTTC.

Concerning this clone: An end of the junction does not agree with germline; a read error may underlie this. The rearrangement links TRBV27 to TRBJ1-4, with 9 bases aligning to TRBD1. The germline V gene has CDR1 MNHEY and CDR2 SMNVEV (reference sequence). The length of the CDR3 is 15 residues. The CDR3 sequence is CASSLLTGGGEKLFF. The CDR3 region has the DNA TGTGCCAGCAGCTTATTGACAGGGGGTGGCGAAAAACTGTTTTTT. Looking up the rest from reference TRBV27 and TRBJ1-4 gives the full variable domain: EAQVTQNPRYLITVTGKKLTVTCSQNMNHEYMSWYRQDPGLGLRQIYYSMNVEVTDKGDVPEGYKVSRKEKRNFPLILESPSPNQTSLYFCASSLLTGGGEKLFFGSGTQLSVL.

V is TRBV5-1 and J is TRBJ2-3, with D perhaps matching TRBD2 (6 bases). Between the trimmed V and J ends, which lost 0 bases and 0 bases, there was a span of 8 bases. From germline, CDR1 is SGHRS and CDR2 YFSETQ. This CDR3 spans 15 amino acids. The CDR3: CASSLEGRSTDTQYF. CDR3 DNA sequence: TGCGCCAGCAGCTTGGAAGGGAGGAGCACAGATACGCAGTATTTT.

V usage is TRBV18 and J usage is TRBJ1-6, with D perhaps matching TRBD1 (6 bases). This CDR3 region has 13 residues. Germline V lookup: CDR1 KGHSH, CDR2 LQKENI. V was clipped by 2 bases and J by 10 bases, with 9 bases between them. Written as DNA, the CDR3 is TGTGCCAGCTCACCAAACAGGGACTCACCCCTCCACTTT. Translated: CASSPNRDSPLHF.

This clone appeared a few times. The chain joins TRBV7-6 to TRBJ2-7, with 11 bases that match TRBD2. The V and J ends lost 5 bases and 4 bases, in that order; junction bases with no gene match: 10. The germline V gene has CDR1 SGHVS and CDR2 FNYEAQ. The CDR3 is made up of 16 amino acids. CDR3 nucleotide sequence: TGTGCCAGCAGCGGGGGTAGCGGGGGGGGCCCGTACGAGCAGTACTTC. It codes for CASSGGSGGGPYEQYF.

V gene TRBV5-5 combines with J gene TRBJ1-6; 8 nucleotides align to TRBD1. CDR1 and CDR2 from the germline V gene are SGHKS and YYEKEE (reference sequence). The trim removed 1 base at V and 9 bases at J, leaving 6 bases unmatched. This CDR3 is built from 15 residues. CDR3 nucleotide sequence: TGTGCCAGCAGCTTGTGGGGACAGGCTGGTTCACCCCTCCACTTT. Translating gives CASSLWGQAGSPLHF.

J is TRBJ2-1 and V is TRBV10-3, with 11 bases that match TRBD1. CDR1 is ENHRY, CDR2 SYGVKD, per germline. The CDR3 has 18 amino acids. V lost 2 bases and J lost 4; bases outside the gene matches: 10. The CDR3 protein is CAISESRGTGGNYNEQFF. The CDR3 DNA is TGTGCCATCAGTGAGAGTCGGGGGACAGGGGGAAATTACAATGAGCAGTTCTTC.

The chain uses TRBV5-6 and TRBJ2-3; tentative D call: TRBD1 (6 bases). V dropped 5 bases and J dropped 4 bases, with 17 bases sitting between them. The CDR3 extends over 15 amino acids. In germline, CDR1 is SGHDT, CDR2 YYEEEE. The CDR3 protein is CASSLIGQRPDTQYF. As DNA, the CDR3 is TGTGCCAGCAGTCTGATTGGACAGCGGCCAGATACGCAGTATTTT.

The V gene is TRBV18, the J gene TRBJ2-1; 9 nucleotides align to TRBD1. The length of the CDR3 is 17 residues. CDR1 is KGHSH and CDR2 is LQKENI in the germline V gene. V shed 0 bases and J 7 bases; nucleotides not matched to a gene: 10. CDR3 nucleotides: TGTGCCAGCTCACCACCGGACGGACAGGGGAAGAGAAATGAGCAGTTCTTC. Amino acid sequence: CASSPPDGQGKRNEQFF. The whole variable domain, remainder taken from reference TRBV18 and TRBJ2-1, is NAGVMQNPRHLVRRRGQEARLRCSPMKGHSHVYWYRQLPEEGLKFMVYLQKENIIDESGMPKERFSAEFPKEGPSILRIQQVVRGDSAAYFCASSPPDGQGKRNEQFFGPGTRLTVL.

The V call is TRBV19, the J call TRBJ2-7; a weak D match, TRBD1 (6 bases). V shed 6 bases and J shed 6 bases, with 15 bases lying between them. The CDR3 runs 13 residues. The germline CDR1 and CDR2 sequences are LNHDA and SQIVND (reference sequence). CDR3 bases: TGTGCCAGTAGCCAGAACAGGGAAACCGAGCAGTACTTC. Protein: CASSQNRETEQYF.

This clone was counted once. CDR3 sequence reads: CASSASGTLYYEQYF. DNA of the CDR3: TGTGCCAGCAGCGCAAGCGGGACACTTTACTACGAGCAGTACTTC. This chain connects TRBV2 to TRBJ2-7, with a weak D call TRBD2 (7 bases). This CDR3 comprises 15 residues. Germline V gene lookup returns CDR1 SNHLY and CDR2 FYNNEI. Deletions cut 6 bases from V and 3 bases from J, with 18 bases between.

The chain has TRBV5-5 and TRBJ1-6, with a weak D call TRBD1 (5 bases). The CDR3 has 14 amino acids. The V gene's germline CDR1 is SGHKS and CDR2 YYEKEE (reference sequence). V was cut by 2 bases and J by 9 bases, with 12 bases left in between. The CDR3 loop is CASSFSSGFSPLHF. The CDR3 DNA reads TGTGCCAGCAGCTTTTCCTCAGGGTTTTCACCCCTCCACTTT. Full variable domain (remainder filled in from reference TRBV5-5 and TRBJ1-6): DAGVTQSPTHLIKTRGQQVTLRCSPISGHKSVSWYQQVLGQGPQFIFQYYEKEERGRGNFPDRFSARQFPNYSSELNVNALLLGDSALYLCASSFSSGFSPLHFGNGTRLTVT.

V gene TRBV5-5 combines with J gene TRBJ2-2, with D possibly TRBD1 on 5 matching bases. The CDR3 extends over 15 amino acids. Looked up from germline, CDR1 is SGHKS and CDR2 is YYEKEE (reference sequence). Between the trimmed V and J ends, which lost 6 bases and 8 bases, there was a span of 20 bases. CDR3 in DNA: TGTGCCAGCATCCTAGTAGGGGCAATAGGAGGGGAGCTGTTTTTT. Translating gives CASILVGAIGGELFF. Together with reference TRBV5-5 and TRBJ2-2, the CDR3 gives the full variable domain: DAGVTQSPTHLIKTRGQQVTLRCSPISGHKSVSWYQQVLGQGPQFIFQYYEKEERGRGNFPDRFSARQFPNYSSELNVNALLLGDSALYLCASILVGAIGGELFFGEGSRLTVL.

The chain links TRBV2 to TRBJ2-3; D may be TRBD2 (5 bases). This CDR3 contains 15 residues. In germline, CDR1 is SNHLY, CDR2 FYNNEI. Trimming pared 3 bases from V and 6 bases from J, leaving 16 bases between. The CDR3 nucleotides are TGTGCCAGCAGTGAGTCGAGGGCCGTCGTGGATACGCAGTATTTT. Its translation: CASSESRAVVDTQYF.

The V and J genes are TRBV9 and TRBJ2-1; possible D gene TRBD1, 5 bases. V shed 2 bases and J shed 2 bases, with 11 bases lying between them. The CDR3 is made up of 15 amino acids. Germline V gene lookup returns CDR1 SGDLS and CDR2 YYNGEE. This CDR3 reads CASSVQGSPYNEQFF. The DNA of the CDR3 is TGTGCCAGCAGCGTTCAGGGTTCTCCCTACAATGAGCAGTTCTTC.

The chain couples TRBV2 to TRBJ2-7, with 12 nucleotides matching TRBD1. Germline V gives CDR1 SNHLY, CDR2 FYNNEI. The ends lost 3 bases at V and 2 bases at J; junction bases unmatched: 2. This CDR3 has 15 amino acids. CDR3: CASSEGQGATYEQYF. As DNA, the CDR3 is TGTGCCAGCAGTGAGGGACAGGGGGCTACCTACGAGCAGTACTTC. Supplemented by reference TRBV2 and TRBJ2-7, the full variable domain reads EPEVTQTPSHQVTQMGQEVILRCVPISNHLYFYWYRQILGQKVEFLVSFYNNEISEKSEIFDDQFSVERPDGSNFTLKIRSTKLEDSAMYFCASSEGQGATYEQYFGPGTRLTVT.

The V call is TRBV10-2, the J call TRBJ2-7; weak D call: TRBD1 (5 bases). This CDR3 has 14 residues. Germline CDR1 and CDR2: WSHSY and SAAADI. V gave up 3 bases and J gave up 3 bases, with 12 bases separating them. The CDR3 sequence is CASSEGALGYEQYF. CDR3 DNA: TGCGCCAGCAGTGAAGGGGCCCTCGGCTACGAGCAGTACTTC.

The chain recombines TRBV6-5 with TRBJ2-3; possible D gene TRBD2, 6 bases. This CDR3 spans 14 amino acids. The germline V gene encodes CDR1 MNHEY and CDR2 SVGAGI. V shed 11 bases and J shed 2 bases, with 17 bases lying between them. The CDR3 reads CAVHPSDLTDTQYF. CDR3 nucleotide sequence: TGTGCCGTCCACCCTAGCGACCTCACAGATACGCAGTATTTT.

This sequence joins TRBV6-1 and TRBJ2-7, with D possibly being TRBD1 (5 bases). Germline V CDR1 and CDR2: MNHNS, SASEGT. V dropped 2 bases and J dropped 7 bases, with 18 bases sitting between them. This CDR3 comprises 15 residues. The CDR3: CASSELSGHGGEQYF. The CDR3 region has the DNA TGTGCCAGCAGTGAACTTTCCGGACACGGCGGAGAGCAGTACTTC.

The chain combines TRBV2 with TRBJ1-2; TRBD1 is a possible D gene (5 bases). This CDR3 spans 15 amino acids. Germline lookup yields CDR1 SNHLY and CDR2 FYNNEI. Trimming pared 0 bases from V and 7 bases from J, leaving 15 bases between. CDR3: CASSEASARVGGYTF. The CDR3 DNA sequence: TGTGCCAGCAGTGAAGCGTCGGCCAGGGTCGGTGGCTACACCTTC.

V is TRBV30 and J is TRBJ1-1; D not certain. Trimming took off 1 base at V and 2 bases at J, with 5 bases between the two ends. The CDR3 is 12 amino acids. The germline V gene encodes CDR1 GTSNPN and CDR2 SVGIG (reference sequence). CDR3 protein: CAWSETNTEAFF. The CDR3 nucleotides are TGTGCCTGGAGTGAAACAAACACTGAAGCTTTCTTT.

This sequence joins TRBV19 and TRBJ2-1, with D perhaps TRBD2 (5 bases). Deletions cut 7 bases from V and 0 bases from J, with 7 bases between. The germline V gene encodes CDR1 LNHDA and CDR2 SQIVND (reference sequence). The CDR3 has 13 residues. The CDR3 nucleotides read TGTGCCAGTATTGGGAGCTCCTACAATGAGCAGTTCTTC. Its protein is CASIGSSYNEQFF.

The chain recombines TRBV30 with TRBJ1-2, with a weak D call TRBD1 (6 bases). Per germline, CDR1 GTSNPN and CDR2 SVGIG (reference sequence). The V end was cut by 4 bases, the J end by 7 bases, with 16 bases between. CDR3 length: 13 residues. This chain's CDR3 is CAWIPWGGRGYTF. The CDR3 DNA sequence: TGTGCCTGGATTCCCTGGGGGGGCCGTGGCTACACCTTC.

The chain links TRBV13 to TRBJ2-5, with TRBD2 as a possible D gene (6 bases). The germline V gene has CDR1 PRHDT and CDR2 FYEKMQ (reference sequence). V gave up 5 bases and J gave up 1 base, with 11 bases separating them. The CDR3 is made up of 14 amino acids. The CDR3 loop reads CASSPGLFQETQYF. The CDR3 DNA sequence: TGTGCCAGCAGCCCAGGACTATTCCAAGAGACCCAGTACTTC.

The gene calls are TRBV5-1 and TRBJ2-2; TRBD1 aligns across 11 bases. The CDR3 runs to 16 residues. Losses at the gene ends were 1 base for V and 4 bases for J; bases not matched to a gene: 3. In germline, CDR1 is SGHRS, CDR2 YFSETQ. The CDR3, as DNA: TGCGCCAGCAGCTTGATGGGACAGGGGGTCACCGGGGAGCTGTTTTTT. Amino acid sequence: CASSLMGQGVTGELFF.

The V and J genes are TRBV4-1 and TRBJ1-2; tentative D call: TRBD1 (6 bases). Germline V gene data show CDR1 as MGHRA and CDR2 as YSYEKL. This CDR3 contains 16 residues. The V end was cut by 5 bases, the J end by 4 bases, with 20 bases between. For the CDR3, the DNA is TGCGCCAGCAGCAGCCCTTCAGGGGCTTTGGTCTATGGCTACACCTTC. It yields the protein CASSSPSGALVYGYTF.